The clone carrying this TCR beta chain was recorded many times. This specimen belongs to a study of CD8 T cells in ankylosing spondylitis. The CDR3 covers 14 residues. Germline CDR1 is MNHNS and CDR2 is SASEGT. The V gene end was trimmed by 6 bases and the J gene end by 5 bases; junction bases not matched to a gene: 6. Quantitative 5'-RACE was performed with molecular barcodes, and it yielded the TCR beta libraries. Each CDR3 protein is one row after TCRdb ran MiXCR on the 5' RACE reads. This table holds a few hundred thousand distinct CDR3 sequences, roughly a tenth found once. The specimen sequenced was blood, either unsorted or a sorted T cell fraction (not recorded which). The sequence derives from a male donor with ankylosing spondylitis or in good health (not recorded which). This chain connects TRBV6-1 to TRBJ2-1, with 8 bases that match TRBD2. CDR3 DNA: TGTGCCAGCAGCCCTAGCGGGCCTAACAATGAGCAGTTCTTC. It is translated as CASSPSGPNNEQFF.